Listed below are T cell receptor beta chains from one sample, sequenced in a study of T cell clones after liver transplantation. Generated by immunoSEQ multiplex PCR, the TCRdb table keeps only in-frame clones and is missing some. Here the sample spans 55,000 to 75,000 clones, approximately 70% being singletons. Material: CD4+ T cells from blood, obtained at the approximately 15-month timepoint. The receptors derive from a human patient who received a liver transplant. Among the T cells, some may be from the graft donor. Both conserved end residues are part of each CDR3. The D gene is left open where the match is weak. Rows give clone size only sometimes, using once, few, many, or a class for an expanded clone.

. . TRBJ2-5 TRBV5-4 CATGEGPRETQYF TGTGCCACCGGTGAGGGTCCCCGGGAGACCCAGTACTTC
. . TRBJ2-2 TRBV5-1 CASSFPGELFF TGCGCCAGCAGCTTTCCCGGGGAGCTGTTTTTT
. . TRBJ1-2 TRBV30 CARQGEPRGGYTF TGTGCCCGTCAAGGAGAACCTAGGGGAGGCTACACCTTC
TRBD2 . TRBJ2-2 TRBV6-1 CASRRTSENTGELFF TGTGCCAGCAGACGGACTAGCGAGAACACCGGGGAGCTGTTTTTT
. once TRBJ1-3 TRBV19 CASSPRLVGAGNTIYF TGTGCCAGTAGTCCCCGTCTAGTAGGGGCTGGAAACACCATATATTTT
. . TRBJ2-7 TRBV29-1 CSVEGGGSEQYF TGCAGCGTTGAGGGGGGAGGTAGCGAGCAGTACTTC
. . TRBJ2-1 TRBV6-1 CASSVWGYNEQFF TGTGCCAGCAGTGTCTGGGGGTACAATGAGCAGTTCTTC
. few TRBJ1-1 TRBV18 CASSDNPDTEAFF TGTGCCAGCTCCGATAACCCCGACACTGAAGCTTTCTTT
. . TRBJ1-4 TRBV5-8 CASTPTPGGEKLFF TGTGCCAGCACCCCTACTCCGGGAGGAGAGAAACTGTTTTTT
TRBD1 . TRBJ2-7 TRBV6-1 CASSSRDRVDEQYF TGTGCCAGCAGTTCCCGGGACAGGGTGGACGAGCAGTACTTC
TRBD2 . TRBJ2-3 TRBV5-6 CASSLVTSGGDQDTQYF TGTGCCAGCAGCTTGGTGACTAGCGGGGGGGATCAAGATACGCAGTATTTT
TRBD1 . TRBJ2-1 TRBV28 CASSWTGETEQFF TGTGCCAGCAGTTGGACAGGGGAGACTGAGCAGTTCTTC
. few TRBJ1-2 TRBV2 CASRKEVESRRYTF TGTGCCAGCCGCAAAGAGGTTGAATCAAGACGCTACACCTTC
TRBD2 . TRBJ2-2 TRBV4-1 CASSQEPFGGVNTGELFF TGCGCCAGCAGCCAGGAACCATTCGGGGGGGTGAACACCGGGGAGCTGTTTTTT
. few TRBJ1-6 TRBV7-9 CASSLVGLHSPLHF TGTGCCAGCAGCTTAGTAGGCCTCCATTCACCCCTCCACTTT
. . TRBJ1-3 TRBV7-8 CASSFVEHYSGNTIYF TGTGCCAGCAGCTTCGTCGAACATTACTCTGGAAACACCATATATTTT
TRBD1 . TRBJ1-1 TRBV5-5 CASSPRDSMNTEAFF TGTGCCAGCAGCCCCCGGGACAGCATGAACACTGAAGCTTTCTTT
. . TRBJ2-5 TRBV30 CAWGAGETQYF TGTGCCTGGGGAGCCGGGGAGACCCAGTACTTC
. . TRBJ1-1 TRBV28 CASRGRSRTEAFF TGTGCCAGCAGGGGACGGTCGCGCACTGAAGCTTTCTTT
TRBD1 . TRBJ2-3 TRBV2 CASTADRGTQYF TGTGCCAGCACCGCCGACAGGGGTACGCAGTATTTT
. once TRBJ1-2 TRBV10-1 CASSPGINYGYTF TGCGCCAGCAGTCCCGGAATTAACTATGGCTACACCTTC
. . TRBJ1-3 TRBV11-2 CASSLDIGTGNTIYF TGTGCCAGCAGCTTAGATATAGGGACTGGAAACACCATATATTTT
. . TRBJ2-2 TRBV14 CASSHSVQGTGELFF TGTGCCAGCAGCCATTCTGTACAGGGCACCGGGGAGCTGTTTTTT
TRBD1 . TRBJ1-4 TRBV5-6 CASSLGGSRGSEKLFF TGTGCCAGCAGCTTAGGAGGGAGCAGGGGGTCAGAAAAACTGTTTTTT
. . TRBJ1-4 TRBV5-1 CASSLTGKNEKLFF TGCGCCAGCAGCTTGACAGGGAAGAATGAAAAACTGTTTTTT
. few TRBJ1-4 TRBV29-1 CSVEKPGSEKLFF TGCAGCGTCGAAAAGCCTGGGAGTGAAAAACTGTTTTTT
TRBD1 . TRBJ1-5 TRBV30 CAWRGTGGNQPQHF TGTGCCTGGAGGGGGACAGGGGGAAATCAGCCCCAGCATTTT
. . TRBJ1-1 TRBV9 CASSVIGLVDTEAFF TGTGCCAGCAGCGTAATCGGGCTTGTAGACACTGAAGCTTTCTTT
TRBD2 . TRBJ2-3 TRBV7-2 CASSSHEGLAGGLGTQYF TGTGCCAGCAGCTCGCACGAGGGACTAGCGGGGGGGCTTGGGACGCAGTATTTT
TRBD1 . TRBJ1-2 TRBV30 CAGDGTGDNYGYTF TGTGCCGGTGACGGGACAGGAGATAACTATGGCTACACCTTC
TRBD1 . TRBJ1-2 TRBV5-1 CASSLDGQANYGYTF TGCGCCAGCAGCTTGGATGGACAGGCGAACTATGGCTACACCTTC
. . TRBJ2-2 TRBV5-4 CASSLEVYTGELFF TGTGCCAGCAGCTTGGAAGTTTACACCGGGGAGCTGTTTTTT
TRBD2 . TRBJ2-1 TRBV7-2 CASSLREGAYNEQFF TGTGCCAGCAGCTTACGGGAGGGAGCCTACAATGAGCAGTTCTTC
. once TRBJ2-1 TRBV30 CAWSVGGASYNEQFF TGTGCCTGGAGTGTTGGCGGGGCCTCCTACAATGAGCAGTTCTTC
. many TRBJ1-3 TRBV2 CASSDAGPSGNTIYF TGTGCCAGCAGTGATGCGGGTCCCTCTGGAAACACCATATATTTT
. . TRBJ2-5 TRBV5-1 CASSWDVRPQETQYF TGCGCCAGCAGCTGGGACGTCCGCCCACAAGAGACCCAGTACTTC
TRBD1 . TRBJ1-4 TRBV28 CASSRGQGREKLFF TGTGCCAGCAGTCGGGGACAGGGACGTGAAAAACTGTTTTTT
. few TRBJ1-6 TRBV6-1 CASMQTGWLSPLHF TGTGCCAGCATGCAGACAGGCTGGTTGTCACCCCTCCACTTT
TRBD1 . TRBJ1-2 TRBV7-9 CASSDRDLYGYTF TGTGCCAGCAGCGACAGGGATCTCTATGGCTACACCTTC
TRBD1 many TRBJ1-5 TRBV2 CASSETTGQGQPQHF TGTGCCAGCAGTGAAACGACAGGGCAGGGGCAGCCCCAGCATTTT
. . TRBJ2-1 TRBV9 CASSEVFGNEQFF TGTGCCAGCAGCGAGGTATTCGGAAATGAGCAGTTCTTC
. . TRBJ2-5 TRBV6-1 CASSGRPGSGETQYF TGTGCCAGCAGTGGACGTCCGGGGTCGGGCGAGACCCAGTACTTC
TRBD1 few TRBJ1-1 TRBV30 CAWSSTGQGRAFF TGTGCCTGGAGTTCCACCGGACAGGGGCGAGCTTTCTTT
. . TRBJ2-2 TRBV30 CACPLGAGELFF TGTGCCTGTCCCTTGGGGGCCGGGGAGCTGTTTTTT
. . TRBJ2-2 TRBV2 CASSERGAATGELFF TGTGCCAGCAGTGAAAGGGGGGCCGCCACCGGGGAGCTGTTTTTT
TRBD1 . TRBJ2-3 TRBV7-2 CASSSRDRAPDTQYF TGTGCCAGCAGCTCCCGGGACAGGGCACCCGATACGCAGTATTTT
TRBD2 . TRBJ2-5 TRBV2 CASSGRAGEGGTQYF TGTGCCAGCTCGGGTCGAGCGGGGGAGGGTGGGACCCAGTACTTC
TRBD2 . TRBJ2-5 TRBV2 CASSEARGGFETQYF TGTGCCAGCAGTGAAGCGCGGGGGGGCTTTGAGACCCAGTACTTC
. . TRBJ2-3 TRBV19 CASSIWGINANTQYF TGTGCCAGTAGTATTTGGGGGATCAACGCGAATACGCAGTATTTT
. . TRBJ2-3 TRBV7-2 CASSPSRSTDTQYF TGTGCCAGCAGCCCGTCCCGCAGCACAGATACGCAGTATTTT
. . TRBJ1-5 TRBV30 CAWTEGGNQPQHF TGTGCCTGGACCGAGGGAGGCAATCAGCCCCAGCATTTT
TRBD2 . TRBJ2-1 TRBV7-8 CASSIEREGYNEQFF TGTGCCAGCAGCATTGAGCGGGAGGGCTACAATGAGCAGTTCTTC
. few TRBJ2-2 TRBV6-5 CASRPANTGELFF TGTGCCAGCAGGCCAGCAAACACCGGGGAGCTGTTTTTT